The rows below give T cell receptor beta chains drawn from one sample of a study of cytomegalovirus exposure and HLA in healthy donors. Sequencing was performed with immunoSEQ multiplex PCR; in TCRdb, only in-frame clones are kept and a portion is missing. The sample has under 250,000 clones; roughly 80% are singletons. The sequencing sample was made of PBMCs. These receptors all come from a woman aged 30 to 39 in good health and CMV-seronegative. The CDR3 runs from the conserved cysteine through the conserved F or W. The D gene is left open where the match is weak. Only some rows state a clone size, as once, few, many or a class for expanded clones.

V gene	CDR3 length	D gene	clone size	J gene	CDR3 DNA	CDR3 protein
TRBV15	16	-	-	TRBJ2-4	TGTGCCACCAGCCCCAGGAGGGGGCTGGTCAAAAACATTCAGTACTTC	CATSPRRGLVKNIQYF
TRBV9	14	-	-	TRBJ2-3	TGTGCCAGCAGCGTACTAGATAACACAGATACGCAGTATTTT	CASSVLDNTDTQYF
TRBV18	14	-	-	TRBJ2-3	TGTGCCAGCTCACCACTGGTAGGCACAGATACGCAGTATTTT	CASSPLVGTDTQYF
TRBV7-8	16	TRBD1	-	TRBJ1-4	TGTGCCAGCAGCTTGCACGGGACAGCGAATAATGAAAAACTGTTTTTT	CASSLHGTANNEKLFF
TRBV28	17	-	-	TRBJ1-4	TGTGCCAGCAGTTTCTGGTCCCGTAGGGGCCGTGATGAAAAACTGTTTTTT	CASSFWSRRGRDEKLFF
TRBV9	15	-	-	TRBJ2-2	TGTGCCAGCAGCGTTTACAGGGTGAACACCGGGGAGCTGTTTTTT	CASSVYRVNTGELFF
TRBV15	14	-	-	TRBJ1-2	TGTGCCACCAGCAGAGCCCCCGGGAGGGATGGCTACCCCTTC	CATSRAPGRDGYPF
TRBV19	16	-	-	TRBJ1-5	TGTGCCAGTAGTATGGCCGAGGGCGGGTCGAATCAGCCCCAGCATTTT	CASSMAEGGSNQPQHF
TRBV6-1	13	-	-	TRBJ1-6	TGTGCCAGCAGAGAGGGTGCCAATTCACCCCTCCACTTT	CASREGANSPLHF
TRBV23-1	12	-	-	TRBJ2-1	TGCGCCAGCCAGGAGGTGCGGTGTGAGCAGTTCTTC	CASQEVRCEQFF
TRBV6-1	12	TRBD1	-	TRBJ1-1	TGTGCCGGGCAGGGGGGTGGCACTGAAGCTTTCTTT	CAGQGGGTEAFF
TRBV6-5	13	TRBD2	-	TRBJ2-7	TGTGCCAGCAGGACTAGCGGGGGGTACGAGCAGTACTTC	CASRTSGGYEQYF
TRBV4-1	15	-	-	TRBJ2-7	TGCGCCAGCAGCGCCAGCGAAGGGGGCTCCTACGAGCAGTACTTC	CASSASEGGSYEQYF
TRBV5-6	16	TRBD1	-	TRBJ1-5	TGTGCCAGCAGCTTGAGGGGGCTTTATAGCAATCAGCCCCAGCATTTT	CASSLRGLYSNQPQHF
TRBV29-1	16	TRBD1	-	TRBJ2-5	TGCAGCGTTGCCGTGGGTGTGACAGGGGATAGGGAGACCCAGTACTTC	CSVAVGVTGDRETQYF
TRBV6-1	14	-	few	TRBJ1-1	TGTGCCAGCACCTGGCCCCCTCAGAACACTGAAGCTTTCTTT	CASTWPPQNTEAFF